Included here is one T cell receptor (beta chain) sequence, with context. The data are from a study of cytomegalovirus exposure and HLA in healthy donors. PCR was performed using 60 Vbeta and 13 Jbeta primers. The repertoire was sequenced with immunoSEQ multiplex PCR; TCRdb's copy has only in-frame clones and lacks some. The table includes about 110,000 clones, over 60% detected once. The CDR3 consists of 15 residues. The V and J ends lost 2 bases and 0 bases respectively, with 9 bases between them. The germline V gene has CDR1 SGHDT and CDR2 YYEEEE. This clonotype was sampled from a male donor in good health and CMV-seronegative. Sequencing was performed on PBMCs. The chain employs TRBV5-6 and TRBJ1-3, with unresolved D. CDR3 amino acids: CASSLLPSSGNTIYF. CDR3 in DNA: TGTGCCAGCAGCTTACTCCCAAGCTCTGGAAACACCATATATTTT.